This T cell receptor (beta chain) was sequenced for a study of T cell repertoires in cytomegalovirus infection. Study at large: The public TCR beta signatures pointed to both CMV infection and matching HLA type.

TCRdb ran MiXCR on the reads and lists one entry per CDR3 protein. The sample holds some 440,000 distinct CDR3 sequences, 30% to 40% seen once. This CDR3 comprises 15 residues. The germline gives CDR1 DFQATT, CDR2 SNEGSKA (reference sequence). V lost 0 bases and J 6 bases, leaving 17 bases between the germline ends. Findings of the study overall: Pooled public TCR beta family frequency picked out CMV carriers with the relevant HLA. The study found HLA-C-restricted CMV-specific TCR beta clonotypes dominating the ex vivo response.

In this sample, this clonotype turned up a few times. Its antigen is undetermined. The V gene is TRBV20-1, the J gene TRBJ1-1; D not certain. This receptor was obtained from a human donor in good health (CMV status not recorded). Some clones in this sample may be carry-over from other donors' samples. The sequenced sample consisted of PBMCs. The CDR3 DNA reads as TGCAGTGCTAGAGATAGGGCCAGTTCTTTCGCTGAAGCTTTCTTT. Translating it yields CSARDRASSFAEAFF.